One and the same sample provided the 27 T cell receptor beta chains below, sequenced in a study of response to subunit inactivated influenza vaccine. Via MiXCR, TCRdb re-called the RT-PCR reads, giving one row per CDR3 protein. The table lists approximately 500,000 distinct CDR3 sequences, around 15% of them singletons. Source: PBMCs from blood, taken roughly 12 days after vaccination. These receptors originate from a man between 45 and 60 years old who received an inactivated influenza vaccine.

About this clonotype: A much larger clone lies a single base off, so this may be a read error. CDR3 sequence reads: CASTLSTMGAPGELFF. The CDR3 DNA is TGCGCCAGCACCTTGTCAACCATGGGGGCCCCCGGGGAGCTGTTTTTT. The chain uses TRBV5-1 and TRBJ2-2; tentatively, D is TRBD1 (6 bases). CDR3 length: 16 residues. Per germline, CDR1 SGHRS and CDR2 YFSETQ. The complete variable domain, with remaining parts taken from reference TRBV5-1 and TRBJ2-2, reads KAGVTQTPRYLIKTRGQQVTLSCSPISGHRSVSWYQQTPGQGLQFLFEYFSETQRNKGNFPGRFSGRQFSNSRSEMNVSTLELGDSALYLCASTLSTMGAPGELFFGEGSRLTVL.

V usage is TRBV5-6 and J usage is TRBJ2-1, with 7 nucleotides matching TRBD1. This CDR3 contains 15 residues. Germline CDR1 reads SGHDT; CDR2 reads YYEEEE. V lost 4 bases, J lost 2 bases, and 6 bases stayed unmatched. The CDR3 loop is CASSIRGITYNEQFF. CDR3 nucleotide sequence: TGTGCCAGCAGCATCAGGGGGATCACCTACAATGAGCAGTTCTTC.

V is TRBV2 and J is TRBJ1-2, with 9 bases aligning to TRBD1. Germline-derived CDR1 and CDR2 are SNHLY and FYNNEI. After removal of 6 bases from V and 7 bases from J, the junction contained 6 bases not matched to a gene. The CDR3 extends over 13 amino acids. The CDR3 DNA is TGTGCCAGCAGCGAGGGACAGGGCATTGGCTACACCTTC. Its translation is CASSEGQGIGYTF. The full variable domain, with the rest looked up from reference TRBV2 and TRBJ1-2, is EPEVTQTPSHQVTQMGQEVILRCVPISNHLYFYWYRQILGQKVEFLVSFYNNEISEKSEIFDDQFSVERPDGSNFTLKIRSTKLEDSAMYFCASSEGQGIGYTFGSGTRLTVV.

This clonotype has only a few counts. V and J are TRBV9 and TRBJ2-7; 7 bases line up with TRBD2. This CDR3 spans 15 amino acids. With V trimmed by 0 bases and J by 2 bases, 5 bases remained unmatched. Germline CDR1 is SGDLS and CDR2 is YYNGEE. The CDR3 sequence: CASSVDPGGTYEQYF. DNA of the CDR3: TGTGCCAGCAGCGTAGATCCGGGAGGCACCTACGAGCAGTACTTC.

The rearrangement links TRBV20-1 to TRBJ2-1, with 10 nucleotides matching TRBD2. CDR3 length: 15 amino acids. Germline V gives CDR1 DFQATT, CDR2 SNEGSKA (reference sequence). Trimming cost V 2 bases and J 6 bases; bases outside gene matches: 7. CDR3 region: CSARPSSGGINEQFF. As DNA, the CDR3 is TGCAGTGCTAGACCGTCTAGCGGGGGTATCAATGAGCAGTTCTTC.

This clonotype was seen a handful of times. The V and J genes are TRBV10-3 and TRBJ1-2, with a tentative D call TRBD1 (6 bases). Between the trimmed V and J ends, which lost 3 bases and 4 bases, there was a span of 12 bases. The germline V gene has CDR1 ENHRY and CDR2 SYGVKD. CDR3 size: 14 residues. The CDR3 reads CAISERQVGYGYTF. CDR3 DNA sequence: TGTGCCATCAGTGAACGACAGGTGGGCTATGGCTACACCTTC.

V is TRBV25-1 and J is TRBJ2-7; D possibly corresponds to TRBD1 (5 bases). Germline V lookup: CDR1 MGHDK, CDR2 SYGVNS. The CDR3 sequence is 14 residues long. Trimming pared 2 bases from V and 0 bases from J, leaving 8 bases between. The CDR3 reads CASSEIGVSYEQYF. CDR3 in DNA: TGTGCCAGCAGTGAAATAGGGGTCTCCTACGAGCAGTACTTC.

This clonotype was observed a few times. V and J are TRBV18 and TRBJ2-6, with 10 bases identical to TRBD2. CDR1 is KGHSH and CDR2 is LQKENI in the germline V gene. The length of the CDR3 is 18 residues. Unmatched junction bases numbered 5, after V lost 3 bases and J lost 0 bases. The chain's CDR3 is CASSPLGLASSGANVLTF. The DNA of the CDR3 is TGTGCCAGCTCACCCCTGGGACTAGCGAGCTCTGGGGCCAACGTCCTGACTTTC.

The CDR3: CAISESGATNEKLFF. CDR3 nucleotides: TGTGCCATCAGTGAGAGCGGTGCAACTAATGAAAAACTGTTTTTT. J is TRBJ1-4 and V is TRBV10-3; the D is unclear. Trimming shortened V by 2 bases and J by 0 bases, and 7 bases separated the two germline ends. The length of the CDR3 is 15 residues. From germline, CDR1 is ENHRY and CDR2 SYGVKD.

This clonotype has more than one count but fewer than ten. The DNA is left out, because the CDR3 cannot be placed on it with certainty; the CDR3 is given as TCRdb lists it. J is TRBJ2-1 and V is TRBV6-5; the D call in the table, TRBD1, was not verified against the DNA. CDR1 is MNHEY, CDR2 SVGAGI, per germline. The CDR3 length is 12 residues, termini included. CDR3 protein: CASSSSAGRDFF.

This chain connects TRBV6-5 to TRBJ2-7; TRBD2 agrees at 7 bases. From germline, CDR1 is MNHEY and CDR2 SVGAGI. CDR3 size: 17 residues. The trim removed 0 bases at V and 1 base at J, leaving 9 bases unmatched. In nucleotides, the CDR3 is TGTGCCAGCAGTTACTCGAGTCTGGCTAGCGGTTCCTACGAGCAGTACTTC. Encoded protein: CASSYSSLASGSYEQYF.

V and J are TRBV4-3 and TRBJ1-2; TRBD1 might be the D (5 bases). Trimming took off 4 bases at V and 3 bases at J, with 9 bases between the two ends. The CDR3 contains 13 residues. CDR1 and CDR2 (germline): LGHNA, YSLEER. The CDR3 DNA follows: TGCGCCAGCAGCCCGGGGGGACACTATGGCTACACCTTC. Encoded protein: CASSPGGHYGYTF.

This clonotype came up many times. This chain connects TRBV20-1 to TRBJ1-1; 10 bases match TRBD1. Germline CDR1 reads DFQATT; CDR2 reads SNEGSKA (reference sequence). The CDR3 extends over 14 amino acids. V lost 5 bases, J lost 1 base, and 4 bases stayed unmatched. The CDR3 coding sequence is TGCAGTGCTGGACGACAGGGGGCGAACACTGAAGCTTTCTTT. It yields the protein CSAGRQGANTEAFF.

CDR3: CASSESTETQYF. CDR3 DNA: TGCGCCAGCAGTGAGTCAACTGAGACCCAGTACTTC. This chain joins TRBV10-2 and TRBJ2-5, with D uncertain. The CDR3 has 12 amino acids. V lost 0 bases, J lost 5 bases, and 4 bases lay in between. Germline lookup yields CDR1 WSHSY and CDR2 SAAADI.

This CDR3 is CASSLTGGSGETQYF. DNA for the CDR3: TGTGCCAGCAGCTTGACAGGGGGCTCTGGAGAGACCCAGTACTTC. The chain joins TRBV5-5 to TRBJ2-5; the match to TRBD1 covers 9 bases. Germline V lookup: CDR1 SGHKS, CDR2 YYEKEE (reference sequence). V dropped 1 base and J dropped 4; count of bases not matched to a gene: 5. This CDR3 has 15 residues.

This clonotype occurred a few times. The chain combines TRBV28 with TRBJ2-7, with 9 bases aligning to TRBD1. The germline gives CDR1 MDHEN, CDR2 SYDVKM. Losses at the gene ends were 7 bases for V and 1 base for J; bases not matched to a gene: 11. The CDR3 runs to 16 residues. CDR3: CASNSPWTGESYEQYF. For the CDR3, the DNA is TGTGCCAGCAACTCACCGTGGACAGGGGAGTCCTACGAGCAGTACTTC.

This clonotype turned up a few times. CDR3 loop: CSASKRGDTDTQYF. The CDR3 DNA reads as TGCAGTGCTAGCAAGAGGGGAGACACAGATACGCAGTATTTT. J is TRBJ2-3 and V is TRBV20-1; D is perhaps TRBD1 or TRBD2 (5 bases each). The germline V and J ends were trimmed by 3 bases and 2 bases, with 12 bases remaining between them. Germline V gene sequence: CDR1 DFQATT, CDR2 SNEGSKA (reference sequence). This CDR3 comprises 14 residues.

In its sample, this clonotype was seen many times. J is TRBJ2-5 and V is TRBV6-5; D is unresolved. The V end lost 10 bases, the J end lost 2 bases, and 11 bases lay between the germline ends. CDR1 is MNHEY, CDR2 SVGAGI, per germline. CDR3 length equals 12 residues. The CDR3 DNA sequence: TGTGCCACTCTAGTGGGGCAAGAGACCCAGTACTTC. It yields the protein CATLVGQETQYF.

J is TRBJ1-2 and V is TRBV18; D is possibly TRBD1 (5 bases). The CDR3 consists of 18 residues. Looked up from germline, CDR1 is KGHSH and CDR2 is LQKENI. Trimming shortened V by 0 bases and J by 4 bases, and 21 bases separated the two germline ends. The CDR3 spells CASSPPQPGSDSSYGYTF. The DNA of the CDR3 is TGTGCCAGCTCACCACCGCAGCCAGGGTCTGACAGTAGCTATGGCTACACCTTC.

The table lists this clonotype with a few counts. CDR3 loop: CASSKGLAGTNAGELFF. The CDR3, as DNA: TGTGCCAGCAGTAAGGGACTAGCGGGAACTAACGCCGGGGAGCTGTTTTTT. This sequence joins TRBV2 and TRBJ2-2; 13 bases are a match to TRBD2. CDR1 and CDR2 (germline): SNHLY, FYNNEI. This CDR3 is built from 17 residues. The ends lost 5 bases at V and 6 bases at J; junction bases unmatched: 9.

The gene calls are TRBV19 and TRBJ2-7, with TRBD1 matching over 9 bases. Germline V CDR1 and CDR2: LNHDA, SQIVND (reference sequence). The CDR3 length is 16 residues. Germline trimming cut 6 bases from V and 0 bases from J; bases unmatched to any gene: 9. DNA for the CDR3: TGTGCCAGTAGAAACAACAGGGGGCCCCTCTCCTACGAGCAGTACTTC. It specifies CASRNNRGPLSYEQYF.

The chain couples TRBV6-1 to TRBJ2-3, with D possibly being TRBD1 (5 bases). The germline gives CDR1 MNHNS, CDR2 SASEGT. The V end was cut by 5 bases, the J end by 3 bases, with 18 bases between. The CDR3 length is 16 residues. CDR3 sequence (DNA): TGTGCCAGCAGTCCTCTGGGCAGGGTACTTACAGATACGCAGTATTTT. It yields the protein CASSPLGRVLTDTQYF.

The count of this clonotype is one. This chain connects TRBV12-3 or TRBV12-4 to TRBJ1-3, with D tentatively TRBD1 (5 bases). V lost 5 bases and J lost 2, with 16 bases in between. CDR3 length: 16 residues. CDR3 in DNA: TGTGCCAGCAGTGACTCAGGGATTCTCACTGGAAACACCATATATTTT. Translated, it gives CASSDSGILTGNTIYF.

This chain uses TRBV7-2 with TRBJ1-1; D perhaps matches TRBD1 (5 bases). Germline-derived CDR1 and CDR2 are SGHTA and FQGNSA. The CDR3 is 13 amino acids. Deletions cut 5 bases from V and 7 bases from J, with 14 bases between. DNA for the CDR3: TGTGCCAGCAGCCCCCTAACGGGGGATGAAGCTTTCTTT. Its protein product is CASSPLTGDEAFF.

This clonotype has just a few counts. The chain links TRBV29-1 to TRBJ1-5; 7 positions match TRBD1. Germline CDR1 and CDR2: SQVTM and ANQGSEA. The CDR3 is 13 amino acids. J gave up 6 bases and V 7 bases, and 9 bases lay outside the gene matches. The CDR3 here is CSASGGLSQPQHF. Here the CDR3 DNA reads TGCAGCGCCTCAGGGGGGTTGAGTCAGCCCCAGCATTTT.

The rearrangement joins TRBV3-1 to TRBJ2-1; 8 bases map to TRBD2. V lost 2 bases and J lost 9; bases outside the gene matches: 6. The CDR3 runs 14 residues. CDR1 LGHDT and CDR2 YNNKEL come from the germline V gene (reference sequence). This CDR3 is CASSQRGGRGEQFF. In DNA form, the CDR3 reads TGTGCCAGCAGCCAACGGGGGGGGCGCGGTGAGCAGTTCTTC.

The rearrangement joins TRBV20-1 to TRBJ2-1; 13 bases are a match to TRBD2. This CDR3 has 17 amino acids. Germline V gives CDR1 DFQATT, CDR2 SNEGSKA (reference sequence). The trim removed 4 bases at V and 4 bases at J, leaving 10 bases unmatched. Written as DNA, the CDR3 is TGCAGTGCTAAAAGACTAGCGGGAGGTGAGGTTTACAATGAGCAGTTCTTC. This gives the protein CSAKRLAGGEVYNEQFF.